Listed below are T cell receptor beta chains from one sample, sequenced in a study of shared T cell receptors in the human thymus. Sequenced by immunoSEQ multiplex PCR; TCRdb stores in-frame clones only, minus some. The sample lists 500,000 to 550,000 clones, about 84% occurring once. This sample also appeared in a second study, on human thymus T cells.

Sequencing was performed on thymocytes. The source is a boy less than two years old with a congenital heart defect. Both conserved end residues are part of each CDR3. The D gene is left open where the match is weak. Some rows have no size entry. The others give once, few or many, or a class for an expanded clone.

d_call clone_size j_call v_call cdr3_aa cdr3_nt
NA NA TRBJ1-3 TRBV5-1 CASKARVPAGNTIYF TGCGCCAGCAAGGCGAGGGTGCCCGCTGGAAACACCATATATTTT
TRBD2 NA TRBJ2-3 TRBV14 CASSQGFERERGDTQYF TGTGCCAGCAGCCAGGGCTTCGAGCGGGAGCGGGGAGATACGCAGTATTTT
NA few TRBJ2-1 TRBV18 CASSLRHRDNRKDEQFF TGTGCCAGCTCACTTAGACACCGGGACAACCGTAAGGATGAGCAGTTCTTC
TRBD1 NA TRBJ1-4 TRBV28 CASSSDRATNEKLFF TGTGCCAGCAGCTCAGACAGGGCAACTAATGAAAAACTGTTTTTT
TRBD1 NA TRBJ2-3 TRBV6-1 CASSDDRVDLDTQYF TGTGCCAGCAGTGACGACAGGGTGGACCTAGATACGCAGTATTTT
NA NA TRBJ2-2 TRBV4-2 CASGPKAGELFF TGTGCCAGCGGGCCTAAGGCCGGGGAGCTGTTTTTT
TRBD2 once TRBJ2-3 TRBV15 CATSREGLAGHTDTQYF TGTGCCACCAGCAGAGAGGGACTAGCGGGCCACACAGATACGCAGTATTTT
NA once TRBJ1-5 TRBV28 CASSLPRRGRPYSNQPQHF TGTGCCAGCAGTTTACCCCGGAGGGGCAGACCCTATAGCAATCAGCCCCAGCATTTT
TRBD1 NA TRBJ1-2 TRBV4-3 CASSSYRDRVGGYTF TGCGCCAGCAGCTCTTACCGGGACAGGGTGGGTGGCTACACCTTC
TRBD2 NA TRBJ2-3 TRBV7-3 CASSLRPSGITDTQYF TGTGCCAGCAGCTTAAGGCCTAGCGGGATAACAGATACGCAGTATTTT
NA NA TRBJ2-2 TRBV4-3 CASSQGRLALNTGELFF TGCGCCAGCAGCCAAGGAAGGCTAGCGTTGAACACCGGGGAGCTGTTTTTT
NA NA TRBJ2-6 TRBV14 CASSHLDTGANVLTF TGTGCCAGCAGCCACCTAGATACCGGGGCCAACGTCCTGACTTTC
TRBD1 NA TRBJ2-7 TRBV29-1 CSVEDTGGNYEQYF TGCAGCGTTGAAGATACAGGGGGCAACTACGAGCAGTACTTC
TRBD1 NA TRBJ1-1 TRBV19 CASSLGTGRSNTEAFF TGTGCCAGTAGTCTTGGGACAGGGCGTTCGAACACTGAAGCTTTCTTT
NA once TRBJ2-2 TRBV19 CASSRSGAGELFF TGTGCCAGTAGCCGATCGGGGGCCGGGGAGCTGTTTTTT
TRBD1 NA TRBJ2-7 TRBV11-2 CASSTGTGSYEQYF TGTGCCAGCAGCACCGGGACAGGGTCCTACGAGCAGTACTTC
NA NA TRBJ1-2 TRBV21-1 CASSGRGSGTGFHQSYGYTF TGTGCCAGCAGCGGGAGAGGATCCGGGACAGGGTTTCACCAGAGTTATGGCTACACCTTC
NA NA TRBJ1-2 TRBV9 CASSVLERPYYGYTF TGTGCCAGCAGCGTACTGGAGAGACCTTACTATGGCTACACCTTC
NA NA TRBJ1-1 TRBV2 CASSPRTAVGRNTEAFF TGTGCCAGCAGCCCCCGGACAGCCGTAGGTAGGAACACTGAAGCTTTCTTT
TRBD2 NA TRBJ2-1 TRBV7-3 CASSLTSGTSGSNEQFF TGTGCCAGCAGCCTCACCTCCGGGACTAGCGGGTCAAATGAGCAGTTCTTC
NA NA TRBJ2-7 TRBV4-1 CASSQDLTRGIHEQYF TGCGCCAGCAGCCAAGATCTCACCAGGGGTATCCACGAGCAGTACTTC
TRBD2 NA TRBJ2-1 TRBV6-1 CASSEGLAGLYNEQFF TGTGCCAGCAGTGAAGGGCTAGCGGGCCTCTACAATGAGCAGTTCTTC
NA NA TRBJ2-7 TRBV2 CASSHTGSYEQYF TGTGCCAGCAGCCATACAGGGTCATACGAGCAGTACTTC
NA NA TRBJ1-1 TRBV27 CASSLGGMGTEAFF TGTGCCAGCAGTTTAGGGGGCATGGGCACTGAAGCTTTCTTT
NA NA TRBJ2-7 TRBV11-3 CASSFGGNSYEQYF TGTGCCAGCAGCTTCGGAGGGAATTCCTACGAGCAGTACTTC
TRBD2 few TRBJ2-1 TRBV7-6 CASSLKREGNEQFF TGTGCCAGCAGCTTGAAGCGGGAGGGGAATGAGCAGTTCTTC
TRBD2 NA TRBJ2-7 TRBV15 CATSREREAYEQYF TGTGCCACCAGCAGAGAGCGGGAGGCATACGAGCAGTACTTC
NA NA TRBJ2-1 TRBV27 CASSVPQGISYNEQFF TGTGCCAGCAGTGTACCACAGGGAATCTCCTACAATGAGCAGTTCTTC
NA few TRBJ1-2 TRBV11-3 CASSLGVLGYGYTF TGTGCCAGCAGCTTAGGGGTCCTAGGCTATGGCTACACCTTC
TRBD2 NA TRBJ2-3 TRBV5-6 CASSLGGLEGTDTQYF TGTGCCAGCAGCTTGGGAGGACTAGAGGGCACAGATACGCAGTATTTT
NA NA TRBJ2-7 TRBV18 CASSPPGVSSEQYF TGTGCCAGCTCACCACCGGGAGTAAGCAGCGAGCAGTACTTC
NA NA TRBJ1-2 TRBV6-1 CASSECGARGLGYTF TGTGCCAGCAGTGAATGTGGGGCAAGGGGTCTGGGCTACACCTTC
TRBD2 NA TRBJ2-7 TRBV27 CASSPNPPAGGPFSGSYEQYF TGTGCCAGCAGTCCTAATCCCCCAGCGGGAGGGCCGTTTTCGGGATCCTACGAGCAGTACTTC
NA NA TRBJ2-3 TRBV9 CASSVGGSDTQYF TGTGCCAGCAGCGTAGGAGGGAGTGATACGCAGTATTTT
NA NA TRBJ2-3 TRBV7-2 CASSRRGDTQYF TGTGCCAGCAGCAGACGCGGGGATACGCAGTATTTT
NA NA TRBJ2-6 TRBV4-3 CASSHTLSDSSGANVLTF TGCGCCAGCAGCCATACCTTATCGGACAGCTCTGGGGCCAACGTCCTGACTTTC
TRBD2 NA TRBJ2-1 TRBV7-9 CASSLAAGTSGRISEQFF TGTGCCAGCAGCTTAGCGGCCGGGACTAGCGGGAGGATAAGTGAGCAGTTCTTC
TRBD2 NA TRBJ2-7 TRBV6-5 CASSYYKTSGGNEQYF TGTGCCAGCAGTTACTATAAGACTAGCGGGGGGAACGAGCAGTACTTC
TRBD1 NA TRBJ1-2 TRBV28 CASSLGGQGYGYTF TGTGCCAGCAGCCTGGGCGGACAGGGGTATGGCTACACCTTC
NA NA TRBJ2-7 TRBV30 CAWSVGDTYYEQYF TGTGCCTGGAGTGTAGGCGACACCTACTACGAGCAGTACTTC
NA few TRBJ1-2 TRBV28 CASNILGGGYTF TGTGCCAGCAACATCCTGGGGGGTGGCTACACCTTC
TRBD2 NA TRBJ2-2 TRBV15 CATSRPPPSSGPRPGELFF TGTGCCACCAGCAGGCCCCCCCCGTCTAGCGGTCCTAGGCCCGGGGAGCTGTTTTTT
TRBD2 NA TRBJ2-5 TRBV19 CASSIGTSDVETQYF TGTGCCAGTAGTATCGGGACTAGCGATGTGGAGACCCAGTACTTC
NA NA TRBJ2-3 TRBV7-8 CASSFINSGATQYF TGTGCCAGCAGCTTCATAAATAGCGGAGCTACGCAGTATTTT
NA few TRBJ2-6 TRBV9 CASSVVGGDSGANVLTF TGTGCCAGCAGCGTAGTGGGAGGTGACTCTGGGGCCAACGTCCTGACTTTC
TRBD2 NA TRBJ2-3 TRBV4-2 CASSESWGTSGRWEDTQYF TGTGCCAGCAGCGAGAGTTGGGGGACTAGCGGGAGATGGGAAGATACGCAGTATTTT
TRBD2 NA TRBJ2-7 TRBV30 CARGTSGRKYEQYF TGTGCCCGCGGGACTAGCGGGAGGAAATACGAGCAGTACTTC
NA NA TRBJ1-1 TRBV6-5 CASRSRNSNTEAFF TGTGCCAGTCGTTCCAGAAATTCGAACACTGAAGCTTTCTTT
NA NA TRBJ2-7 TRBV12-5 CASGFRTAPSSYEQYF TGTGCTAGTGGTTTTAGGACAGCACCTAGCTCCTACGAGCAGTACTTC
NA NA TRBJ1-4 TRBV6-1 CASSGGGKDEKLFF TGTGCCAGCAGTGGTGGGGGGAAGGATGAAAAACTGTTTTTT
NA NA TRBJ1-6 TRBV4-2 CASSQEGRGNSPLHF TGTGCCAGCAGCCAAGAGGGCAGGGGAAATTCACCCCTCCACTTT
NA NA TRBJ2-1 TRBV4-3 CASSQEGVRVVDEQFF TGCGCCAGCAGCCAAGAAGGGGTAAGGGTGGTTGATGAGCAGTTCTTC
NA NA TRBJ1-4 TRBV9 CASSDPTGKTATNEKLFF TGTGCCAGCAGCGACCCCACAGGGAAAACAGCAACTAATGAAAAACTGTTTTTT
NA NA TRBJ2-7 TRBV5-1 CASSNGLPPSYEQYF TGCGCCAGCAGTAATGGACTACCCCCTTCCTACGAGCAGTACTTC
TRBD1 few TRBJ2-7 TRBV27 CASSPKPGTGAEQYF TGTGCCAGCAGTCCAAAACCCGGGACAGGGGCCGAGCAGTACTTC
TRBD2 NA TRBJ2-7 TRBV2 CASSEAGLAGLTYEQYF TGTGCCAGCAGTGAAGCGGGACTAGCGGGTTTGACCTACGAGCAGTACTTC
TRBD2 NA TRBJ2-3 TRBV11-2 CASSQPPPGTSGKDTQYF TGTGCCAGCAGCCAACCACCCCCGGGGACTAGCGGGAAAGATACGCAGTATTTT